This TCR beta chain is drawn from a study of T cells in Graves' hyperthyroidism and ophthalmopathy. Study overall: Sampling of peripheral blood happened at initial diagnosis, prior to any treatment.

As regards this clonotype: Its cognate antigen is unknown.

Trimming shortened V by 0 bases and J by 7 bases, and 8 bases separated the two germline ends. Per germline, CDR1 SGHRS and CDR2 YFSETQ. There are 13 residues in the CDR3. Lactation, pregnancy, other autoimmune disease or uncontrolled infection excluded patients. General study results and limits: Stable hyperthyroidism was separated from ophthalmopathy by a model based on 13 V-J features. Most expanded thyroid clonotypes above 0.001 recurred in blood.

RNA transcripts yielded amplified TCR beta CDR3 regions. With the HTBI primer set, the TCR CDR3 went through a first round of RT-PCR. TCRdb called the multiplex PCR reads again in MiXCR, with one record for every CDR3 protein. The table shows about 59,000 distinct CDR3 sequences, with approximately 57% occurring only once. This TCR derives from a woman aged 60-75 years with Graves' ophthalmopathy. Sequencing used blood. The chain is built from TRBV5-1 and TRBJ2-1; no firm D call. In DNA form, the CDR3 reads TGCGCCAGCAGCTTGGGCCCGGTGAATGAGCAGTTCTTC. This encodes CASSLGPVNEQFF.